This is a list of T cell receptor beta chains from one sample in a study of blood T cell repertoires in COVID-19. Generated by immunoSEQ multiplex PCR, the TCRdb table keeps only in-frame clones and is missing some. The repertoire consists of approximately 300,000 clones, with roughly 82% occurring once and the leading ten covering around 1.5%. The sequenced sample was peripheral blood. Source of these receptors: a woman in her forties or fifties with acute or convalescent COVID-19. The CDR3 runs from the conserved cysteine through the conserved F or W. The order of the fields is V gene, D gene, clone size, J gene, CDR3 DNA, CDR3 protein. The D gene is left open where the match is weak. A row's size may be missing; if present it is once, few, many or a size class.

V gene: TRBV5-5; D gene: -; clone size: -; J gene: TRBJ2-3; CDR3 DNA: TGTGCCAGCAGCTTTAGCGGTAGAAGGACAGATACGCAGTATTTT; CDR3 protein: CASSFSGRRTDTQYF
V gene: TRBV5-1; D gene: TRBD1; clone size: -; J gene: TRBJ1-6; CDR3 DNA: TGCGCCAGCAGGGAAAGACAGGGGGTTGTTCAGCGGATTTCACCCCTCCACTTT; CDR3 protein: CASRERQGVVQRISPLHF
V gene: TRBV28; D gene: TRBD2; clone size: -; J gene: TRBJ2-7; CDR3 DNA: TGTGCCAGCATCGAGACTAGCGGGAGATCGTGGCAGTACTTC; CDR3 protein: CASIETSGRSWQYF
V gene: TRBV30; D gene: -; clone size: few; J gene: TRBJ1-5; CDR3 DNA: TGTGCCTGGAGCCTATATAGCAATCAGCCCCAGCATTTT; CDR3 protein: CAWSLYSNQPQHF
V gene: TRBV5-1; D gene: TRBD2; clone size: -; J gene: TRBJ2-5; CDR3 DNA: TGCGCCAGCAGCTTCCTAGCGGGAGAGCAAGAGACCCAGTACTTC; CDR3 protein: CASSFLAGEQETQYF
V gene: TRBV27; D gene: TRBD1; clone size: -; J gene: TRBJ1-2; CDR3 DNA: TGTGCCAGCAGCCTACTCACATCGGACAGGGGGCATGGCTACACCTTC; CDR3 protein: CASSLLTSDRGHGYTF
V gene: TRBV9; D gene: TRBD1; clone size: -; J gene: TRBJ2-5; CDR3 DNA: TGTGCCAGCAGCGTAGGGGCAGGGGGCGGTGAGACCCAGTACTTC; CDR3 protein: CASSVGAGGGETQYF
V gene: TRBV28; D gene: -; clone size: -; J gene: TRBJ2-6; CDR3 DNA: TGTGCCAGCAGTTTAGTGAGGGATCAATACTCTGGGGCCAACGTCCTGACTTTC; CDR3 protein: CASSLVRDQYSGANVLTF
V gene: TRBV20-1; D gene: -; clone size: -; J gene: TRBJ2-3; CDR3 DNA: TGCAGTGCTTTTGGTCGGGATACGCAGTATTTT; CDR3 protein: CSAFGRDTQYF
V gene: TRBV6-6; D gene: -; clone size: -; J gene: TRBJ2-7; CDR3 DNA: TGTGCCAGCAGTTTACAGGGCTACGAGCAGTACTTC; CDR3 protein: CASSLQGYEQYF
V gene: TRBV25-1; D gene: TRBD1; clone size: few; J gene: TRBJ1-1; CDR3 DNA: TGTGCCAGCAGTGATTACTGGGACAGGGGCGGGATGAACACTGAAGCTTTCTTT; CDR3 protein: CASSDYWDRGGMNTEAFF
V gene: TRBV5-1; D gene: TRBD1; clone size: few; J gene: TRBJ1-2; CDR3 DNA: TGCGCCAGCAGCTTGTGGGCAGGGGGCACTGATGGCTACACCTTC; CDR3 protein: CASSLWAGGTDGYTF
V gene: TRBV30; D gene: TRBD2; clone size: few; J gene: TRBJ2-7; CDR3 DNA: TGTGCCGGTACTAGCGGGATTTACGAGCAGTACTTC; CDR3 protein: CAGTSGIYEQYF
V gene: TRBV19; D gene: TRBD2; clone size: once; J gene: TRBJ2-3; CDR3 DNA: TGTGCCAGCCACAACCCCTCGGGAGGGCACCCAGATACGCAGTATTTT; CDR3 protein: CASHNPSGGHPDTQYF
V gene: TRBV18; D gene: TRBD1; clone size: -; J gene: TRBJ2-3; CDR3 DNA: TGTGCCAGCTCACCCCAACTCACCGGGACAGGGAGCACAGATACGCAGTATTTT; CDR3 protein: CASSPQLTGTGSTDTQYF
V gene: TRBV19; D gene: TRBD2; clone size: -; J gene: TRBJ2-4; CDR3 DNA: TGTGCCAGTAGTACAACGGGCCGGGGAGCGGGAGTGGCCAAAAACATTCAGTACTTC; CDR3 protein: CASSTTGRGAGVAKNIQYF
V gene: TRBV7-3; D gene: -; clone size: -; J gene: TRBJ2-5; CDR3 DNA: TGTGCCAGCAGCTTTCAAGGCGGGGAGACCCAGTACTTC; CDR3 protein: CASSFQGGETQYF
V gene: TRBV4-1; D gene: TRBD2; clone size: -; J gene: TRBJ2-1; CDR3 DNA: TGCGCCAGCAGCCAAGCTAGCGGGCTCTACAATGAGCAGTTCTTC; CDR3 protein: CASSQASGLYNEQFF
V gene: TRBV7-2; D gene: -; clone size: -; J gene: TRBJ2-7; CDR3 DNA: TGTGCCAGCAGCTCTAGGAGGGCGAGTTATGCCGAGCAGTACTTC; CDR3 protein: CASSSRRASYAEQYF
V gene: TRBV19; D gene: -; clone size: -; J gene: TRBJ2-2; CDR3 DNA: TGTGCCAGTAGCCTTGCCAGGGTACAAGACACCGGGGAGCTGTTTTTT; CDR3 protein: CASSLARVQDTGELFF